This T cell receptor (beta chain) was sequenced during a study of T-cell reconstitution after alpha-beta-depleted transplantation in children. Trimming cost V 0 bases and J 2 bases, with 8 bases left between them. Looked up from germline, CDR1 is LNHNV and CDR2 is YYDKDF (reference sequence). This CDR3 has 14 residues. Study-level results: In some patients, recipient T cells and intrathymic progenitors surviving conditioning explained high day-60 diversity. Approximately two months post-transplant, alpha-beta T cells reportedly originated from several hundred expanded graft clones.

Preparing the TCRbeta library involved the use of unique molecular identifiers. MiXCR, run by TCRdb on the PCR reads, gives a single entry per CDR3 protein. This repertoire shows about 98,000 distinct CDR3 sequences, 6% to 9% found once; its top ten account for 15% to 20%. A remark on this clonotype: The target antigen is unknown.

This sequence joins TRBV15 and TRBJ2-7; D call uncertain. The origin of this receptor is a boy between 2 and 10 years old with acute lymphoblastic leukemia, due to receive a stem cell transplant. The sequenced sample was PBMCs, obtained before TCRalphabeta/CD19-depleted stem cell transplant. CDR3 sequence reads: CATSRERFAYEQYF. As DNA, the CDR3 is TGTGCCACCAGCAGAGAGAGGTTCGCCTACGAGCAGTACTTC.